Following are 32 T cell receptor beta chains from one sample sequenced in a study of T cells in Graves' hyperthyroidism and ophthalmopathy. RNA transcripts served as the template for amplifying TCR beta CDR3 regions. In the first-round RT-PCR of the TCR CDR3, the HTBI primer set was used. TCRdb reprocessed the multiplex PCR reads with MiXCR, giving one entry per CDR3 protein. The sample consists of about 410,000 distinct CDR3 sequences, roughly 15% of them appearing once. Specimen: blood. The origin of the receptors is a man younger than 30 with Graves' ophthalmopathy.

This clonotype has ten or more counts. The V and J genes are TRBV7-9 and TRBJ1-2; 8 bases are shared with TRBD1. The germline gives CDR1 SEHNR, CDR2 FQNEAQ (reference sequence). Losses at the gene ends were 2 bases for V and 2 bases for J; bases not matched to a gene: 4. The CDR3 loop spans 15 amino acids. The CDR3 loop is CASSLLQGANYGYTF. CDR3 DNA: TGTGCCAGCAGCTTATTGCAGGGGGCCAACTATGGCTACACCTTC. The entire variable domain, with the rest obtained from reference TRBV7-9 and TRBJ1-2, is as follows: DTGVSQNPRHKITKRGQNVTFRCDPISEHNRLYWYRQTLGQGPEFLTYFQNEAQLEKSRLLSDRFSAERPKGSFSTLEIQRTEQGDSAMYLCASSLLQGANYGYTFGSGTRLTVV.

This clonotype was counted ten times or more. The DNA of the CDR3 is TGTGCCAGCAGTGTCTCAGGGGGCGCGACAGATACGCAGTATTTT. Its protein is CASSVSGGATDTQYF. The chain uses TRBV6-1 and TRBJ2-3, with TRBD1 matching 8 bases. V lost 4 bases to trimming and J lost 3 bases; unmatched junction nucleotides: 6. Germline V gene data show CDR1 as MNHNS and CDR2 as SASEGT. The CDR3 runs 15 residues.

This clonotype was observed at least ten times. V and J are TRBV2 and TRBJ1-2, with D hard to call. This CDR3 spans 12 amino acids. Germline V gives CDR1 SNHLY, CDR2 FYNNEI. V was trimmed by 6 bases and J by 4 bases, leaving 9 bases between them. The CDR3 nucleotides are TGTGCCAGCAGGTTGGGTGCCTATGGCTACACCTTC. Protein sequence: CASRLGAYGYTF.

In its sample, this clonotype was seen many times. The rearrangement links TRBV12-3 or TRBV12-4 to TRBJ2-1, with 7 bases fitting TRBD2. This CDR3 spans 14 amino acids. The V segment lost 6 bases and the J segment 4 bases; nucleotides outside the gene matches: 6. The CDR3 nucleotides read TGTGCCAGCAGCTCTAGCGGAGGATACAATGAGCAGTTCTTC. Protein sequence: CASSSSGGYNEQFF.

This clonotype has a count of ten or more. CDR3 bases: TGTGCCTGGAGTTGGACTTACAATGAGCAGTTCTTC. Encoded protein: CAWSWTYNEQFF. This chain joins TRBV30 and TRBJ2-1, with D possibly TRBD2 on 5 matching bases. This CDR3 is 12 amino acids long. Germline values: CDR1 GTSNPN, CDR2 SVGIG (reference sequence). Trimming took 2 bases from V and 4 from J, leaving 6 bases between them.

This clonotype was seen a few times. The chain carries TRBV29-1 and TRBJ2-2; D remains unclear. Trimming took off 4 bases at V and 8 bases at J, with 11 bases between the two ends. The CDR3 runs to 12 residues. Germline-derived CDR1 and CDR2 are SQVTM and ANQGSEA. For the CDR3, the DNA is TGCAGCGTTGTCTTCCCTTCTGGGGAGCTGTTTTTT. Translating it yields CSVVFPSGELFF.

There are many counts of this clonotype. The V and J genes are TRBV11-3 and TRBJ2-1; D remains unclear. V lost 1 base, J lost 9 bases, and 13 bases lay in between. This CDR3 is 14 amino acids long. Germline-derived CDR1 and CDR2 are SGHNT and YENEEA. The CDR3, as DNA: TGTGCCAGCAGCTTAGCTTCTGGTTCTAGTGAGCAGTTCTTC. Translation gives CASSLASGSSEQFF.

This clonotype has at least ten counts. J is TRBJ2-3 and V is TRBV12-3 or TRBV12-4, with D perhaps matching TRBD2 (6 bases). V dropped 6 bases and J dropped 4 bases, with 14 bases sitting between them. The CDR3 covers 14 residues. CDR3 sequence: CASREGVWADTQYF. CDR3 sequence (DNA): TGTGCCAGCAGGGAGGGAGTTTGGGCAGATACGCAGTATTTT.

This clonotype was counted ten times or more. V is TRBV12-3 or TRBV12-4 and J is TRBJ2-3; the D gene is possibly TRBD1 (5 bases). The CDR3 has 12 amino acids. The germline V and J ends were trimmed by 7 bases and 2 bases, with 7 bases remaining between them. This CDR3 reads CASTRDTDTQYF. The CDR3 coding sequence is TGTGCCAGCACCAGGGACACAGATACGCAGTATTTT.

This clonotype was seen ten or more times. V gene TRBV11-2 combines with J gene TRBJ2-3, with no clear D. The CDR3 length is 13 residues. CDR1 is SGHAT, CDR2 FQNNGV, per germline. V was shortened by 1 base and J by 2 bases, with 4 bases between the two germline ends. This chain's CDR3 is CASSLGFTDTQYF. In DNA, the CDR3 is TGTGCCAGCAGCTTAGGGTTCACAGATACGCAGTATTTT.

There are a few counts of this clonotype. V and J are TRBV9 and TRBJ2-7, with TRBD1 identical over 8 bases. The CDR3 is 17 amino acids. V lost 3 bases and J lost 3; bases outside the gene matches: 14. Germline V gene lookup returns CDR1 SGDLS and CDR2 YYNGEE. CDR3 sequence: CASSEETTGTGGYEQYF. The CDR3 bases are TGTGCCAGCAGCGAGGAGACAACCGGGACAGGCGGCTACGAGCAGTACTTC. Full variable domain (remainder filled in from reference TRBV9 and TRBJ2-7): DSGVTQTPKHLITATGQRVTLRCSPRSGDLSVYWYQQSLDQGLQFLIQYYNGEERAKGNILERFSAQQFPDLHSELNLSSLELGDSALYFCASSEETTGTGGYEQYFGPGTRLTVT.

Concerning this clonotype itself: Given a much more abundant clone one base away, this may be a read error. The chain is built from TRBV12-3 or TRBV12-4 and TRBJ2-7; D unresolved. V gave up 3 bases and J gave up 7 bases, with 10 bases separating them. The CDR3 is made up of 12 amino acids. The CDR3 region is CASSLVGREQYF. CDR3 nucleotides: TGTGCCAGCAGTTTGGTGGGTCGAGAGCAGTACTTC.

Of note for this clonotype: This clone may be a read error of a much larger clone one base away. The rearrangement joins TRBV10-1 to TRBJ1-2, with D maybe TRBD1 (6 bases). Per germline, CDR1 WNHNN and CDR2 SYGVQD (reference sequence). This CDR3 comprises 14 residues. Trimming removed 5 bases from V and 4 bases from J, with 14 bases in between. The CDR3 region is CASSRTEVGYGYTF. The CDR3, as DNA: TGCGCCAGCAGTAGGACAGAGGTCGGCTATGGCTACACCTTC.

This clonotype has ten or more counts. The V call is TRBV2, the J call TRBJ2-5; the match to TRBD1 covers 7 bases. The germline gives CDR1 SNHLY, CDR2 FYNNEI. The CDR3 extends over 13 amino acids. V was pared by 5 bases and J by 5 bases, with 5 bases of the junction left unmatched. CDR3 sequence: CASSSGTVETQYF. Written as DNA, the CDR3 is TGTGCCAGCAGTTCCGGGACAGTGGAGACCCAGTACTTC.

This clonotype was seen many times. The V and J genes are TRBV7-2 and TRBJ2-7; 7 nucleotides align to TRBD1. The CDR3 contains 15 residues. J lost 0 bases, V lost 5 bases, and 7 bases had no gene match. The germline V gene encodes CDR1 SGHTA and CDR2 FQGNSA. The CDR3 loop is CASSVRDRGSYEQYF. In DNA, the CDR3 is TGTGCCAGCAGCGTCCGGGACAGAGGCTCCTACGAGCAGTACTTC.

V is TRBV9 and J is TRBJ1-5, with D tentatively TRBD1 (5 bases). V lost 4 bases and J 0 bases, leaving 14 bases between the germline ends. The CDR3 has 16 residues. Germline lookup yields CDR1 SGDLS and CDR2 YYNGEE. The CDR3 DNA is TGTGCCAGCAGCCCCGGGGGGGGTTATAGCAATCAGCCCCAGCATTTT. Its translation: CASSPGGGYSNQPQHF.

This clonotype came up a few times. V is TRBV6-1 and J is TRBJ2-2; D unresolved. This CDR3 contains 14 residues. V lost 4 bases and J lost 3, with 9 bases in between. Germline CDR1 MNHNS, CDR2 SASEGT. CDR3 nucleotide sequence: TGTGCCAGCAGTGGATATATCTACACCGGGGAGCTGTTTTTT. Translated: CASSGYIYTGELFF.

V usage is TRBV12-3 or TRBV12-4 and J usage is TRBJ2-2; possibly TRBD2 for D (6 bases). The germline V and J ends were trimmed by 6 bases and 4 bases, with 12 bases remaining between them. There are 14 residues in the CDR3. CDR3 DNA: TGTGCCAGCAGGGTCGGGGGTTCCACCGGGGAGCTGTTTTTT. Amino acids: CASRVGGSTGELFF.

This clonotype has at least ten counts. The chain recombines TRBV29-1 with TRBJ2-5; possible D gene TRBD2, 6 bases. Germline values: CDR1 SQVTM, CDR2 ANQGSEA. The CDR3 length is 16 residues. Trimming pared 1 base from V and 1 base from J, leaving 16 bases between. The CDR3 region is CSVEGGTLGAQETQYF. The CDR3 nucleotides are TGCAGCGTTGAAGGCGGGACTCTAGGGGCCCAAGAGACCCAGTACTTC.

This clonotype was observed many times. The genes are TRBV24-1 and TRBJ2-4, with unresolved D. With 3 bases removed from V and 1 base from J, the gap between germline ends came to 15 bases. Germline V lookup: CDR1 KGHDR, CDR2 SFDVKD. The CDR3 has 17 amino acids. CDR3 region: CATSDPNRRAAKNIQYF. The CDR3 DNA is TGTGCCACCAGTGATCCAAACAGACGGGCGGCCAAAAACATTCAGTACTTC.

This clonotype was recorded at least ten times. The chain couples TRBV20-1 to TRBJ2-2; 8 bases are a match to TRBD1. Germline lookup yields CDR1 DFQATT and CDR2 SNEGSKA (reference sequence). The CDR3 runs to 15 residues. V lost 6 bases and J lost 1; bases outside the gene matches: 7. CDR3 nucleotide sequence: TGCAGTGCCCAGGGGGCTCGAGGGAACACCGGGGAGCTGTTTTTT. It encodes CSAQGARGNTGELFF.

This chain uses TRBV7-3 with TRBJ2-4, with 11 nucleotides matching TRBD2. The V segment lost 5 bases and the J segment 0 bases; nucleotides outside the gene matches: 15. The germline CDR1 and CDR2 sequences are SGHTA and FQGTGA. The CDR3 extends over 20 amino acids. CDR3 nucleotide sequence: TGTGCCAGCAGCCTAGCTCGGGGGTTCGGACTAGCGGGAGCCAAAAACATTCAGTACTTC. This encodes CASSLARGFGLAGAKNIQYF.

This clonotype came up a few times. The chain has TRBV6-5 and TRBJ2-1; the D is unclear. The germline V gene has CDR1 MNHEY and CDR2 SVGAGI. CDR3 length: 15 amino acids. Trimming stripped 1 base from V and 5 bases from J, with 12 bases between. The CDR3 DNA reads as TGTGCCAGCAGTTACTTCACAGATTTAGACAATGAGCAGTTCTTC. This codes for CASSYFTDLDNEQFF.

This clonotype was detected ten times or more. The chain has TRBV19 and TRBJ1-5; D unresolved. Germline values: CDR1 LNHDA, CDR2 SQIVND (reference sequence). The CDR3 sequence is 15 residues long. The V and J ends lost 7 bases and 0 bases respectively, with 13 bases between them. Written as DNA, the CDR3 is TGTGCCAGTACTTCTCCTAGGGATAGCAATCAGCCCCAGCATTTT. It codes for CASTSPRDSNQPQHF.

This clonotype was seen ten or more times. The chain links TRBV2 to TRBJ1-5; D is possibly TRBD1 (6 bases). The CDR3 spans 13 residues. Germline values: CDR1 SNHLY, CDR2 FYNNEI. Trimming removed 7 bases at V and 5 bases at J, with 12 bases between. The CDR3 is CASKTGRDQPQHF. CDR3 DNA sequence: TGTGCCAGCAAAACAGGGCGAGATCAGCCCCAGCATTTT.

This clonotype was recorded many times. The chain's CDR3 is CASSIRTGVPETQYF. The CDR3 bases are TGTGCCAGCAGCATCAGGACGGGGGTCCCAGAGACCCAGTACTTC. The chain uses TRBV13 and TRBJ2-5; TRBD2 is a possible D gene (6 bases). CDR1 is PRHDT and CDR2 is FYEKMQ in the germline V gene (reference sequence). The CDR3 has 15 residues. V lost 5 bases to trimming and J lost 4 bases, with 17 bases between them.

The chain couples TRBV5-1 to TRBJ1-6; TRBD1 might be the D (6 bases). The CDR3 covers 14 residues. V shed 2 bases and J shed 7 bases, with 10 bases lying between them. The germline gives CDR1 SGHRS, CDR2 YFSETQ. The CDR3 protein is CASSFGGSNSPLHF. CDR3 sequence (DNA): TGCGCCAGCAGCTTTGGGGGCTCAAATTCACCCCTCCACTTT.

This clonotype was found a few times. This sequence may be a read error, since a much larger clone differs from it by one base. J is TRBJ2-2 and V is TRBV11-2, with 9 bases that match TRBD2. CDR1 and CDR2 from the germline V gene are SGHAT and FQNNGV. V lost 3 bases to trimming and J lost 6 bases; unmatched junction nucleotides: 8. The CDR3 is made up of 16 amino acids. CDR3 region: CASSFDSGSYPGELFF. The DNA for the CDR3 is TGTGCCAGCAGCTTCGATAGCGGGAGCTATCCCGGGGAGCTGTTTTTT.

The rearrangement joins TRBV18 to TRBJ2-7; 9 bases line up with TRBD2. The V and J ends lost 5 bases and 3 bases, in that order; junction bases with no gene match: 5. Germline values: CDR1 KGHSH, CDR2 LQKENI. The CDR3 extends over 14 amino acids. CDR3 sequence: CASSTTSGDYEQYF. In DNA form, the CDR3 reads TGTGCCAGCTCAACGACTAGCGGTGACTACGAGCAGTACTTC.

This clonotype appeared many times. In nucleotides, the CDR3 is TGTGCCAGCAGCCAAGATGACAGCCCGAATGAGCAGTTCTTC. Translating gives CASSQDDSPNEQFF. The V and J genes are TRBV3-1 and TRBJ2-1; tentatively, D is TRBD1 (5 bases). V was trimmed by 0 bases and J by 7 bases, leaving 10 bases between them. The CDR3 has 14 amino acids. Germline V gene sequence: CDR1 LGHDT, CDR2 YNNKEL (reference sequence).

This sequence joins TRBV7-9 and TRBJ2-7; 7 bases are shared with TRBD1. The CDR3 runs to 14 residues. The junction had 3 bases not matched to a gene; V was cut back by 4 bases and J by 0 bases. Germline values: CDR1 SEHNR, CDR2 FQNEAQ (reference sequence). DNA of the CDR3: TGTGCCAGCAGCTCTGGGACAGACTCCTACGAGCAGTACTTC. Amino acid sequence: CASSSGTDSYEQYF. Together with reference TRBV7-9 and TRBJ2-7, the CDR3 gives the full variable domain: DTGVSQNPRHKITKRGQNVTFRCDPISEHNRLYWYRQTLGQGPEFLTYFQNEAQLEKSRLLSDRFSAERPKGSFSTLEIQRTEQGDSAMYLCASSSGTDSYEQYFGPGTRLTVT.

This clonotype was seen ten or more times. CDR3 bases: TGTGCAATGGGCCAGGGCGCGGCCTCCCTAGATACGCAGTATTTT. It encodes CAMGQGAASLDTQYF. The genes are TRBV12-3 or TRBV12-4 and TRBJ2-3; the D gene is possibly TRBD1 (5 bases). CDR3 length: 15 amino acids.